This T cell receptor beta chain was profiled in a study of technical replicates of blood from a handful of donors (TCRdb year 2017). From the germline V gene, CDR1 is MGHDK and CDR2 is SYGVNS. The CDR3 covers 11 residues, taking in both the cysteine and the phenylalanine. Of all the DNA, just the CDR3 is kept, 33 bases in frame from base 1. The junction carries 8 bases between V and J, which are trimmed by 2 bases and 9 bases respectively. About this clone itself: Its specific antigen is unknown. No base quality values were provided; no much bigger clone lies one nucleotide off.

Library prep was done by the immunoSEQ multiplex PCR assay. TCRdb mirrors the immuneACCESS table, restricted to in-frame sequences. Some clones are absent from its copies; in checked studies, under half trace to an unresolved V gene, and the reason for the others is unknown. For this sample there are 60,000 to 90,000 clones; around 97% appear just once. The ten most abundant clones make up around 0.18% of the sample. The rearrangement combines TRBV25-1 with TRBJ2-7; the D gene remains uncertain. The TCR comes from a human donor in good health. Sequenced: T cells isolated from PBMCs. At the DNA level, the sequence is TGTGCCAGCAGTGAAGACACCCGGCAGTACTTC. The encoded protein is CASSEDTRQYF.